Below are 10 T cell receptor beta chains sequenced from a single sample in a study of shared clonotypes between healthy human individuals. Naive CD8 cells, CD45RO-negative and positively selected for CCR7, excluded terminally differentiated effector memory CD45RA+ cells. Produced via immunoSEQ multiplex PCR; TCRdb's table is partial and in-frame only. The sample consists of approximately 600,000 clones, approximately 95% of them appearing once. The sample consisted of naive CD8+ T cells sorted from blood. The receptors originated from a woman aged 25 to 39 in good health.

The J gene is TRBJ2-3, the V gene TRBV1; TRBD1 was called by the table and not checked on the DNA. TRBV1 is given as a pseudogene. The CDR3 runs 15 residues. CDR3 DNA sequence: TGCACCAGCAGCCATCCCAGGCCACCACATGATACGCAGTATTTT. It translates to CTSSHPRPPHDTQYF.

The CDR3 bases are TGTGCCAGCAGCAAAGCGGTGAAACAGGGGATTTACGAGCAGTACTTC. Protein sequence: CASSKAVKQGIYEQYF. The chain employs TRBV21-1 and TRBJ2-7; TRBD1 is taken as the D call from the table, unchecked against the DNA. TRBV21-1 is a pseudogene locus. CDR3 length equals 16 residues.

CDR3: CASGTADQPQHF. The CDR3 DNA reads as TGTGCCAGCGGGACCGCCGATCAGCCCCAGCATTTT. The chain has TRBV19 and TRBJ1-5, with D possibly TRBD1 on 5 matching bases. CDR1 is LNHDA and CDR2 is SQIVND in the germline V gene (reference sequence). The CDR3 is 12 residues long. Trimming shortened V by 9 bases and J by 5 bases, and 11 bases separated the two germline ends.

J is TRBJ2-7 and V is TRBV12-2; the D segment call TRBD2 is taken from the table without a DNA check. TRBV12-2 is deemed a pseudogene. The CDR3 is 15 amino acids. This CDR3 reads CASRLDLARLGEQYF. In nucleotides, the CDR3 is TGTGCAAGTCGCTTAGACCTAGCGAGACTAGGCGAGCAGTACTTC.

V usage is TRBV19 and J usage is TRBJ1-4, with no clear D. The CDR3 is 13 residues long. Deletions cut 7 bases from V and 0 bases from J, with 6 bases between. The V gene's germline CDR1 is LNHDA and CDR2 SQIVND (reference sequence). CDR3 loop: CASKKSTNEKLFF. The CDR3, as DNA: TGTGCCAGTAAGAAATCAACTAATGAAAAACTGTTTTTT.

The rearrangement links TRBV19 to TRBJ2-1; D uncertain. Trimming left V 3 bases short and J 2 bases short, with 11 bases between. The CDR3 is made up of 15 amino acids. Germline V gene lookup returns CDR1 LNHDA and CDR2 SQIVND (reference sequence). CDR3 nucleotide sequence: TGTGCCAGTAGTATCACCCCGAACCCCTACAATGAGCAGTTCTTC. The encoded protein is CASSITPNPYNEQFF. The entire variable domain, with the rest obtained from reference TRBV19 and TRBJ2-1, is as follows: DGGITQSPKYLFRKEGQNVTLSCEQNLNHDAMYWYRQDPGQGLRLIYYSQIVNDFQKGDIAEGYSVSREKKESFPLTVTSAQKNPTAFYLCASSITPNPYNEQFFGPGTRLTVL.

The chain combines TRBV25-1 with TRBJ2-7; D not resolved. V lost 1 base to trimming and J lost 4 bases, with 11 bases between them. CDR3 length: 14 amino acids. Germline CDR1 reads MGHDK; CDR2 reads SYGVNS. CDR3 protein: CASSESRSRYEQYF. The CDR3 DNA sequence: TGTGCCAGCAGTGAATCCAGGAGTAGGTACGAGCAGTACTTC.

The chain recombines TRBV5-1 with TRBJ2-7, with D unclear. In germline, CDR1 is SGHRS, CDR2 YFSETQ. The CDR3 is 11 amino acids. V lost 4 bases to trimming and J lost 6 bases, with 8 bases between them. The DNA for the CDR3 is TGCGCCAGCAGCCCGGGTATCGAGCAGTACTTC. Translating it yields CASSPGIEQYF.

The CDR3: CASSLADLAGGYEQYF. The CDR3 bases are TGTGCCAGCAGCTTAGCTGATCTAGCGGGAGGCTACGAGCAGTACTTC. V usage is TRBV11-1 and J usage is TRBJ2-5; 11 bases are shared with TRBD2. The DNA end is a closer match to TRBJ2-7, so the J assignment may be wrong. Germline V gives CDR1 SGHAT, CDR2 FQDESV (reference sequence). The CDR3 loop spans 16 amino acids.

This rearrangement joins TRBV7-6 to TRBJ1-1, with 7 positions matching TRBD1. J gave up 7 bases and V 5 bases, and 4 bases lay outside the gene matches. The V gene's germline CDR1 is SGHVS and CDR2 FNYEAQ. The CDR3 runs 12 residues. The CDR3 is CASSRGRGEAFF. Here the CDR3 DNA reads TGTGCCAGCAGCAGGGGGCGTGGTGAAGCTTTCTTT.